Sequencing of this TCR beta chain was carried out in a study of blood T cell repertoires in COVID-19 (dated by TCRdb to 2019 to 2021). Some background on the complete study: The collaborator samples originated in the United States, Italy and Spain and spanned the acute and convalescent phases of COVID-19. The prospective study material was composed of cDNA or gDNA derived from T cells, B-cell-depleted T cells, or PBMCs. Nearly every sample came with metadata listing a de-identified subject ID, COVID-19 status, age in years and sex. The samples were drawn from two sources: the first 160 participants of the ongoing ImmuneRACE study, and over 1,000 subjects contributed by 6 global collaborators. Where HLA class I and class II types were available, the types were taken from metadata supplied by the sample provider, not from assay-based typing. A freely available public database, intended as a resource for researchers studying the immune response to SARS-CoV-2, is where the repertoires were released. The dataset comprised deeply sampled blood TCRbeta repertoires from subjects exposed to, actively infected with, or recovered from COVID-19.

Beyond this particular receptor, the publication reports: How much clinical and demographic metadata was included differed by source and by participant, and the metadata was provided uncurated.

As regards this clone: Its recognized antigen is unknown. No clone much larger than this one lies a single base away; base qualities are absent.

TCRbeta CDR3 regions were amplified from genomic DNA by means of the immunoSEQ Assay, a bias-controlled multiplex PCR. Turning to the authors' computational methods: The number of nucleated cells in each sample was estimated by amplification of reference gene primers within the assay. To quantify the absolute abundance of each unique TCRbeta CDR3 rearrangement, sequence reads were collapsed and filtered. For each sample, productive Simpson clonality was calculated as the square root of Simpson's diversity index across productive rearrangements. TCRdb carries this immuneACCESS record with in-frame sequences only. Its versions omit some clonotypes, under half of them owing to an unresolved V gene in the studies checked, with the rest unexplained. V and J calls and clone size are copied from that table; D and trimming were computed from the DNA. Counted in this sample were fewer than 500,000 clones; around 90% of them appeared once. The ten largest clonotypes hold 0.65% to 1% of the sample.

The CDR3, from cysteine to phenylalanine, totals 14 residues. Solely the CDR3 DNA is kept, with 42 bases framed from the first base. For CDR1 and CDR2, the germline V gene (reference sequence) lists SGHAT and FQDESV. Trimming costs V 6 bases and J 5 bases, and their ends lie 16 bases apart. At one collaborating source in Seattle, patients were enrolled during active infection and were followed longitudinally through the course of disease. Each collaborating institution followed its own protocols to collect whole blood in K2EDTA tubes. For TCRbeta analysis, collaborators shipped samples in one of three forms: frozen whole blood, isolated PBMCs, or DNA extracted from either of those sample types.

The receptor chain draws on TRBV11-1 and TRBJ2-5; TRBD2 might be the D gene, on 5 matching bases. The clonotype originates from a man younger than 30 with COVID-19, enrolled during active disease. The sequencing sample was made of peripheral blood. The DNA reads as follows: TGTGCCAGCAGTAAGAGACGCGGCGGGGAGACCCAGTACTTC. It translates to CASSKRRGGETQYF.